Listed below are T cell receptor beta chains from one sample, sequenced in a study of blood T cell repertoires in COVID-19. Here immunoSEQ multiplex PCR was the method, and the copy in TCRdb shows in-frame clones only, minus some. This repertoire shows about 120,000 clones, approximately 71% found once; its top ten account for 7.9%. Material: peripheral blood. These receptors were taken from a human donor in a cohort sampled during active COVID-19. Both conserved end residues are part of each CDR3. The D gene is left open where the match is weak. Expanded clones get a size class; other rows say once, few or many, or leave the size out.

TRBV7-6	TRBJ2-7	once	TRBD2	CASGKTSGSFDEQYF	TGTGCCAGCGGAAAAACTAGCGGGAGTTTCGACGAGCAGTACTTC
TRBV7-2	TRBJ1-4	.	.	CASSLSQRGKLFF	TGTGCCAGCAGCTTAAGTCAACGCGGAAAACTGTTTTTT
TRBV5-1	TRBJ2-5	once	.	CASRLSYRTAQETQYF	TGCGCCAGCAGGTTGAGCTACCGGACAGCCCAAGAGACCCAGTACTTC
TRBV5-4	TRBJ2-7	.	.	CASTVERSSEQYF	TGTGCCAGCACCGTTGAGCGTAGTAGCGAGCAGTACTTC
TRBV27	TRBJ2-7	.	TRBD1	CASSSRQGPRQYF	TGTGCCAGCAGTTCTAGACAGGGCCCCCGGCAGTACTTC
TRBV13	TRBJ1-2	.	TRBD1	CASSPRDRYYGYTF	TGTGCCAGCAGCCCCCGGGACAGATACTATGGCTACACCTTC
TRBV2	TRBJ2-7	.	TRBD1	CASLTGEEQYF	TGTGCCAGCCTGACAGGGGAAGAGCAGTACTTC
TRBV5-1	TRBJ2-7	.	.	CASSLEFGGWSSYEQYF	TGCGCCAGCAGCTTGGAGTTTGGGGGCTGGAGCTCCTACGAGCAGTACTTC
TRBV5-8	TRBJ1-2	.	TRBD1	CASSLNRGRGHYGYTF	TGTGCCAGCAGCTTAAACAGGGGGAGAGGGCACTATGGCTACACCTTC
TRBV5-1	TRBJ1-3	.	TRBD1	CASSDGTASGNTIYF	TGCGCCAGCAGTGACGGGACAGCCTCTGGAAACACCATATATTTT
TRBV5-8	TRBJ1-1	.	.	CASSFGGFYTEAFF	TGTGCCAGCAGCTTCGGGGGGTTTTACACTGAAGCTTTCTTT
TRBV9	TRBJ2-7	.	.	CASSVSQYQSSYEQYF	TGTGCCAGCAGCGTGTCACAGTATCAGAGCTCCTACGAGCAGTACTTC
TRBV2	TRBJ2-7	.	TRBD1	CASSEGTGVEQYF	TGTGCCAGCAGTGAAGGGACAGGGGTCGAGCAGTACTTC
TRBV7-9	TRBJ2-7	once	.	CASSLANGTFLTYEQYF	TGTGCCAGCAGCTTAGCGAATGGCACCTTTTTGACCTACGAGCAGTACTTC
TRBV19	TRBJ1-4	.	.	CASSIRGSNEKLFF	TGTGCCAGTAGTATTCGCGGGTCTAATGAAAAACTGTTTTTT
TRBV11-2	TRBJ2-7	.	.	CASTRGRTASYEQYF	TGTGCCAGCACCAGAGGCCGGACAGCTTCCTACGAGCAGTACTTC
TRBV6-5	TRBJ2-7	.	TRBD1	CASSYKETGDEQYF	TGTGCCAGCAGTTACAAGGAGACAGGGGACGAGCAGTACTTC
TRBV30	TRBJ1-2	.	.	CAFTPGNYGYTF	TGTGCCTTCACCCCAGGGAACTATGGCTACACCTTC
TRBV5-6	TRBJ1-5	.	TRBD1	CASSLRTGVSQPQHF	TGTGCCAGCAGCCTGAGGACAGGGGTCAGTCAGCCCCAGCATTTT
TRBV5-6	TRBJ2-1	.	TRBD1	CASSLGTGWNEQFF	TGTGCCAGCAGCTTGGGGACAGGGTGGAATGAGCAGTTCTTC
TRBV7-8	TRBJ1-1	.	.	CASSMTVPPNTEAFF	TGTGCCAGCAGCATGACAGTACCTCCGAACACTGAAGCTTTCTTT
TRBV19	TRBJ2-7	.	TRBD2	CASSTSGDSYEQYF	TGTGCCAGTAGTACTAGCGGGGACTCCTACGAGCAGTACTTC
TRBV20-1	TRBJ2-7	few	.	CSASRSYEQYF	TGCAGTGCTAGCCGTTCCTACGAGCAGTACTTC
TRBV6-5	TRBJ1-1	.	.	CASSLGPQNTEAFF	TGTGCCAGCAGTTTGGGGCCTCAGAACACTGAAGCTTTCTTT
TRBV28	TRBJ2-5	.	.	CASRVYRGYQETQYF	TGTGCCAGCAGAGTCTATAGGGGGTACCAAGAGACCCAGTACTTC
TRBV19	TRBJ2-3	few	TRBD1	CAKARDRASRTQYF	TGTGCCAAAGCCCGGGACAGGGCTTCTCGTACGCAGTATTTT
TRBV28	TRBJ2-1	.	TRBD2	CASSPPKGLADSYNEQFF	TGTGCCAGCAGCCCCCCCAAAGGACTAGCGGACTCCTACAATGAGCAGTTCTTC
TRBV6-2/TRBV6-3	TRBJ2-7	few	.	CASSYYAGRGEQYF	TGTGCCAGCAGTTACTACGCTGGCCGGGGCGAGCAGTACTTC
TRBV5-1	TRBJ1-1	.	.	CASSLARNNFEAFF	TGCGCCAGCAGCTTGGCCCGCAACAATTTCGAAGCTTTCTTT
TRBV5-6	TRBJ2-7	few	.	CASSSRDTRSYEQYF	TGTGCCAGCAGCTCCCGGGACACTAGATCCTACGAGCAGTACTTC
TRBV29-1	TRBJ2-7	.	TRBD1	CSVESQTGWGEQYF	TGCAGCGTTGAATCGCAGACAGGGTGGGGCGAGCAGTACTTC
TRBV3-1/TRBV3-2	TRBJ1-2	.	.	CASSQGRISNYGYTF	TGTGCCAGCAGCCAAGGCCGAATTAGTAACTATGGCTACACCTTC
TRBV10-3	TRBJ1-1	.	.	CAISEYGTPNTEAFF	TGTGCCATCAGTGAGTACGGGACACCGAACACTGAAGCTTTCTTT
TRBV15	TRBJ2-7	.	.	CATQSAGYGYEQYF	TGTGCCACCCAATCTGCAGGGTACGGCTACGAGCAGTACTTC
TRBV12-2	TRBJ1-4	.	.	CASRLPGTGGREKLFF	TGTGCAAGTCGCTTACCCGGGACAGGGGGCAGGGAAAAACTGTTTTTT
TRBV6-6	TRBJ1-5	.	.	CASSYSFQNSNQPQHF	TGTGCCAGCAGTTACTCGTTCCAGAATAGCAATCAGCCCCAGCATTTT
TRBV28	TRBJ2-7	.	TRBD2	CASSLLNSGVYEQYF	TGTGCCAGCAGTCTCCTGAATAGCGGGGTCTACGAGCAGTACTTC